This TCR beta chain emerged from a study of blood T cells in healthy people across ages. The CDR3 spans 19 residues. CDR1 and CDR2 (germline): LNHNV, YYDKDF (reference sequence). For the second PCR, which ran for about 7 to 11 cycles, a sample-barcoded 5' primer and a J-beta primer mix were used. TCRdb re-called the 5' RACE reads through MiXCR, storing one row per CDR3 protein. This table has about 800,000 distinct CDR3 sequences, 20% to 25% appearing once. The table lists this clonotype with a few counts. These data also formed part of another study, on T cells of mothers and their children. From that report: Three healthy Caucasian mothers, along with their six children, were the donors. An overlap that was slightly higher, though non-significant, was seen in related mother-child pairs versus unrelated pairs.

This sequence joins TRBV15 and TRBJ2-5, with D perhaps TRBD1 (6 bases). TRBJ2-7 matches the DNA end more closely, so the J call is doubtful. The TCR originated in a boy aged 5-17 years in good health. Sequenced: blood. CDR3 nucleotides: TGTGCCACCAGCAGAGGAAGGTTTAGGACTGGGGGCTTTCAGGACGAGCAGTACTTC. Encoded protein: CATSRGRFRTGGFQDEQYF.